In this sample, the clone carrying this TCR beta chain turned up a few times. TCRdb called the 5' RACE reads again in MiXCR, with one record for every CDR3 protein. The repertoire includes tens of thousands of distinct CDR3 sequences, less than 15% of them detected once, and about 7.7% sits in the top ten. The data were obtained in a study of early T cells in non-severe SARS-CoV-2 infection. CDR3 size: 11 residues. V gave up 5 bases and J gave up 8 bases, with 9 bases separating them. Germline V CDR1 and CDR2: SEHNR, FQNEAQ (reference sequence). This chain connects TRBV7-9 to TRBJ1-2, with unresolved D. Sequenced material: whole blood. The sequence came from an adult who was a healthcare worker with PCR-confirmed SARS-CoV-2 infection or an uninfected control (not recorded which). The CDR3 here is CASSPSKGYTF. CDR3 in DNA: TGTGCCAGCAGCCCCTCCAAGGGCTACACCTTC.